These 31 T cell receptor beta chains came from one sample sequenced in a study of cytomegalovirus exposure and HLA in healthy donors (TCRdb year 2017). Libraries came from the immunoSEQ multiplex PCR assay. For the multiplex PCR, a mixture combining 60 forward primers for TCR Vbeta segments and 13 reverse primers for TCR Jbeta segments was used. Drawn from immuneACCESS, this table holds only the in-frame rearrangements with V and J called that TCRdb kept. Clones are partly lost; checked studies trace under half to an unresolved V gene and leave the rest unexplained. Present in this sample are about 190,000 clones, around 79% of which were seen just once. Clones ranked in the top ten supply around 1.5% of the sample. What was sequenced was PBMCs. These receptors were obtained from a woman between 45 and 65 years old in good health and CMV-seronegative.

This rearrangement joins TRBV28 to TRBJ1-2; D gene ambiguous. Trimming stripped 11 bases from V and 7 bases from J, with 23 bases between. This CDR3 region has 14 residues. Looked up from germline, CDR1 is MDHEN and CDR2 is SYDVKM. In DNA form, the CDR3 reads TGTGCCCTTTTAGGGAGGGAAGAGGGTACTGGCTACACCTTC. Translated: CALLGREEGTGYTF.

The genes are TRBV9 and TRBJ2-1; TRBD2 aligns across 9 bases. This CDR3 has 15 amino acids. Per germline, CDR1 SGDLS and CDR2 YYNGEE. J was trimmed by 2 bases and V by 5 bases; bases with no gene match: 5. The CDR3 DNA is TGTGCCAGCAGTATCGGCGGGGGGGCCTACAATGAGCAGTTCTTC. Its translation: CASSIGGGAYNEQFF.

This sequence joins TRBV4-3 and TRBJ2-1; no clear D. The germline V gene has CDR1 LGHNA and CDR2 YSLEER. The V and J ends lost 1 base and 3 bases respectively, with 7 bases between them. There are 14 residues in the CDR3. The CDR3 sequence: CASSQVRGYNEQFF. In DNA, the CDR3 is TGCGCCAGCAGCCAAGTACGCGGCTACAATGAGCAGTTCTTC.

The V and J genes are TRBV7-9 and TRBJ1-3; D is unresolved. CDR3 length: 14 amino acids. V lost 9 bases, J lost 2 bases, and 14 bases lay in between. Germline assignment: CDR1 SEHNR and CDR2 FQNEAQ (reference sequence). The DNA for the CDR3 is TGTGCCAGGACGGGTGGCGAGGCTGGAAACACCATATATTTT. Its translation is CARTGGEAGNTIYF.

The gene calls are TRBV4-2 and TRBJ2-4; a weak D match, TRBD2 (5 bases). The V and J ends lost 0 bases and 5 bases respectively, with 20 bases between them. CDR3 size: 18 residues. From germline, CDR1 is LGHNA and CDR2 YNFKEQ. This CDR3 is CASSQEGRSGRSENIQYF. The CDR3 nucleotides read TGTGCCAGCAGCCAAGAGGGGAGATCCGGTAGGTCGGAAAACATTCAGTACTTC.

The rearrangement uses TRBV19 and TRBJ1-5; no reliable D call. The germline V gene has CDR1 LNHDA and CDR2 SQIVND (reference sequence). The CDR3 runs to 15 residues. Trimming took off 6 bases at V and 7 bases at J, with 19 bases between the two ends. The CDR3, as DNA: TGTGCCAGTAGCTCAGGTGGGCCCCGCGGGCAGCCCCAGCATTTT. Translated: CASSSGGPRGQPQHF.

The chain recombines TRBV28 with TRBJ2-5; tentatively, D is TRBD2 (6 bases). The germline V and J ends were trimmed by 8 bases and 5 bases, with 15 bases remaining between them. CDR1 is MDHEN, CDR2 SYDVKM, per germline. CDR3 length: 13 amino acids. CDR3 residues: CASGGAGRETQYF. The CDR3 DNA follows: TGTGCCAGCGGAGGGGCTGGGAGGGAGACCCAGTACTTC. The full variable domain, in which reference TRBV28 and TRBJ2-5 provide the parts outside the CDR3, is DVKVTQSSRYLVKRTGEKVFLECVQDMDHENMFWYRQDPGLGLRLIYFSYDVKMKEKGDIPEGYSVSREKKERFSLILESASTNQTSMYLCASGGAGRETQYFGPGTRLLVL.

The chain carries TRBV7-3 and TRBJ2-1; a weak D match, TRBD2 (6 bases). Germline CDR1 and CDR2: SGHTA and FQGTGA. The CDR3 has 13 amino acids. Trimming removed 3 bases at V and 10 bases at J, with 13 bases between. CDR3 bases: TGTGCCAGCAGCTTTGTGCCGGGGAGGGAGCAGTTCTTC. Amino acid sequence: CASSFVPGREQFF.

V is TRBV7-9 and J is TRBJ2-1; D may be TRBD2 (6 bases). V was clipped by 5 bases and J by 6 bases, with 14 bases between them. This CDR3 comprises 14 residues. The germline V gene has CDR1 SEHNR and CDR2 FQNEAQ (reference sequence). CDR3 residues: CASSPRGTVNEQFF. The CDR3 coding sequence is TGTGCCAGCAGCCCACGTGGGACTGTCAATGAGCAGTTCTTC.

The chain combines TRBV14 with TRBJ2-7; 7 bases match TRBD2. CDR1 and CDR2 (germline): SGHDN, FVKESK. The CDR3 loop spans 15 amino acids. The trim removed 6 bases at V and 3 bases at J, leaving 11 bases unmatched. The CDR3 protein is CASSEMGGSFYEQYF. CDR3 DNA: TGTGCCAGCAGTGAAATGGGGGGGTCCTTCTACGAGCAGTACTTC.

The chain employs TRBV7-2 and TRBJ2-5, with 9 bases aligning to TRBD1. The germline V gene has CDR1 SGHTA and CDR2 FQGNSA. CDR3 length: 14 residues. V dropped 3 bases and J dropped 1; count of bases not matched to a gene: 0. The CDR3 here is CASSLGQGQETQYF. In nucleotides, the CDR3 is TGTGCCAGCAGCTTGGGACAGGGCCAAGAGACCCAGTACTTC. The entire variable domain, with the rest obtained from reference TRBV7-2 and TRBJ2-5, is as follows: GAGVSQSPSNKVTEKGKDVELRCDPISGHTALYWYRQSLGQGLEFLIYFQGNSAPDKSGLPSDRFSAERTGGSVSTLTIQRTQQEDSAVYLCASSLGQGQETQYFGPGTRLLVL.

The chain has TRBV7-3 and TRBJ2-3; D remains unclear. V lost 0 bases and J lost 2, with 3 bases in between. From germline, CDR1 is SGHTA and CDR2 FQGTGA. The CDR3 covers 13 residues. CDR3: CASSLTHTDTQYF. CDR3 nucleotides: TGTGCCAGCAGCTTAACCCACACAGATACGCAGTATTTT.

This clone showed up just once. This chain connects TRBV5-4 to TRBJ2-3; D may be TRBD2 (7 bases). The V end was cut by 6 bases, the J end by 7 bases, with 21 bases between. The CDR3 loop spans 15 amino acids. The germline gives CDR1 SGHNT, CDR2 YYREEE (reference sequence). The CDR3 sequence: CASTRWGGGRNTQYF. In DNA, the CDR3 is TGTGCCAGCACCCGGTGGGGAGGGGGGAGGAATACGCAGTATTTT. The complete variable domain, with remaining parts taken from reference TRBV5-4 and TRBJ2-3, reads ETGVTQSPTHLIKTRGQQVTLRCSSQSGHNTVSWYQQALGQGPQFIFQYYREEENGRGNFPPRFSGLQFPNYSSELNVNALELDDSALYLCASTRWGGGRNTQYFGPGTRLTVL.

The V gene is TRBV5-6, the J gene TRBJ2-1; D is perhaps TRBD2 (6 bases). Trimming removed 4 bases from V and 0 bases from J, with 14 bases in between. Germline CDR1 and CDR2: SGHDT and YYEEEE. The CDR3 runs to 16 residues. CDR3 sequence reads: CASSPSPGSSYNEQFF. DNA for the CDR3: TGTGCCAGCAGCCCCTCGCCCGGGAGCTCCTACAATGAGCAGTTCTTC.

CDR3 protein: CASSRTGSYGYTF. CDR3 nucleotides: TGTGCCAGCAGCCGGACAGGGTCCTATGGCTACACCTTC. This chain joins TRBV7-9 and TRBJ1-2; TRBD1 agrees at 8 bases. The V segment lost 5 bases and the J segment 4 bases; nucleotides outside the gene matches: 3. This CDR3 has 13 residues. Looked up from germline, CDR1 is SEHNR and CDR2 is FQNEAQ (reference sequence).

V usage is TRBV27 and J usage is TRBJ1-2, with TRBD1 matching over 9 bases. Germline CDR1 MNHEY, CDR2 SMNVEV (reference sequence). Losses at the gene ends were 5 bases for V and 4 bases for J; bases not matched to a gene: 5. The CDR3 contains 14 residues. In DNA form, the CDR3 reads TGTGCCAGCAGTAACAGGGGGCGCGGCTATGGCTACACCTTC. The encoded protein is CASSNRGRGYGYTF.

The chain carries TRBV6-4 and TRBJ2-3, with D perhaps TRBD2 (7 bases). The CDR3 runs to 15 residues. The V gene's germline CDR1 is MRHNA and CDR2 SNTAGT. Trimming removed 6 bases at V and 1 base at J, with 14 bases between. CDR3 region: CASSQAGAGTDTQYF. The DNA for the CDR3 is TGTGCCAGCAGCCAGGCGGGGGCCGGCACAGATACGCAGTATTTT.

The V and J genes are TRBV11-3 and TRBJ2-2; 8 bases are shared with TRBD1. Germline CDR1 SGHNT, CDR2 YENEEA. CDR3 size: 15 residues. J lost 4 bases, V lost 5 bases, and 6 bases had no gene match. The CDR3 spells CASSPNRGSTGELFF. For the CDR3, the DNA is TGTGCCAGCAGCCCCAACAGGGGGAGCACCGGGGAGCTGTTTTTT.

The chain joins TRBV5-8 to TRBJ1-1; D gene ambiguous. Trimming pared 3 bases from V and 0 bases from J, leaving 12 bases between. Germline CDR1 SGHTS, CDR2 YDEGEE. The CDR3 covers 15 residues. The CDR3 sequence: CASSWRGLMNTEAFF. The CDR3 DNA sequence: TGTGCCAGCAGCTGGCGCGGCCTCATGAACACTGAAGCTTTCTTT.

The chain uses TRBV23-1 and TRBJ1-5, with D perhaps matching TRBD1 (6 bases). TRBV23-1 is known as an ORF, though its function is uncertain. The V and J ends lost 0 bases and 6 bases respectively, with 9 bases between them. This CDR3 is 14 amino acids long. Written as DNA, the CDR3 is TGCGCCAGCAGTCAATCCCGAGGGGGTCAGCCCCAGCATTTT. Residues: CASSQSRGGQPQHF.

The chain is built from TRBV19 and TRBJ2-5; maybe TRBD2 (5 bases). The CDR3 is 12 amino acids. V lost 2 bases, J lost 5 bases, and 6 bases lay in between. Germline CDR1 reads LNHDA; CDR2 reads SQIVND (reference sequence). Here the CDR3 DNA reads TGTGCCAGTAGTATATCGGGGGAGACCCAGTACTTC. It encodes CASSISGETQYF.

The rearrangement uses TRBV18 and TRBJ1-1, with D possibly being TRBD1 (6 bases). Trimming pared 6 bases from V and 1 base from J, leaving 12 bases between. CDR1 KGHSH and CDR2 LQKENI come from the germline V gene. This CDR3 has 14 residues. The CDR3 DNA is TGTGCCAGCTCGCACAGGGACGGGAACACTGAAGCTTTCTTT. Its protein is CASSHRDGNTEAFF.

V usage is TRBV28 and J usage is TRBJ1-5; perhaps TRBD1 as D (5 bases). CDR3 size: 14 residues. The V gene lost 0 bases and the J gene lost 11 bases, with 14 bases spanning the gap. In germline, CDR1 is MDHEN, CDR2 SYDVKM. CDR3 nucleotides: TGTGCCAGCAGTTTATGGGACACCCCGCGGACCCAGCATTTT. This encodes CASSLWDTPRTQHF.

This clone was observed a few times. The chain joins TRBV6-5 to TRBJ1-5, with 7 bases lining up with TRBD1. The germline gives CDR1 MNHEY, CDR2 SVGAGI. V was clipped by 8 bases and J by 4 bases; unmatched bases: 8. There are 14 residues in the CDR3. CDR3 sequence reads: CASRRDSSNQPQHF. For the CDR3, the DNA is TGTGCCAGCCGAAGGGACAGTTCAAATCAGCCCCAGCATTTT.

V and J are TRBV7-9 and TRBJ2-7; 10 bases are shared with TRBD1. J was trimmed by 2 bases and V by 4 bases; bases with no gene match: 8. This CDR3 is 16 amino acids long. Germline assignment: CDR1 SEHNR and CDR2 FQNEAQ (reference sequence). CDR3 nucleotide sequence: TGTGCCAGCAGCTCCGCGGGGGACAGGGGCCCCTACGAGCAGTACTTC. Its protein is CASSSAGDRGPYEQYF.

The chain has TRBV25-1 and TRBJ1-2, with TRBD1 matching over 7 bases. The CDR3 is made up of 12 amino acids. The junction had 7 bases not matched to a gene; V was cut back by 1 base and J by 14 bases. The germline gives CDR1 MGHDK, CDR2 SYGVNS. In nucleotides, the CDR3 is TGTGCCAGCAGTGAATCAGGGGGGTCCTTAACCTTC. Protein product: CASSESGGSLTF.

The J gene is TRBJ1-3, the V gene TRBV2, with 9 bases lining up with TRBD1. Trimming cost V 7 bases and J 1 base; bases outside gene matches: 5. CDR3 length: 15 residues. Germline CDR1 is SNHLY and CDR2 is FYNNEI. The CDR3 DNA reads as TGTGCCAGCAAACAGGGGGCGAATTCTGGAAACACCATATATTTT. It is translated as CASKQGANSGNTIYF.

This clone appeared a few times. The CDR3 protein is CASSYSTFPGETQYF. DNA for the CDR3: TGTGCCAGCAGTTACTCGACCTTCCCGGGGGAGACCCAGTACTTC. V is TRBV6-5 and J is TRBJ2-5; possible D gene TRBD2, 5 bases. V lost 0 bases, J lost 5 bases, and 13 bases lay in between. The CDR3 has 15 amino acids. Per germline, CDR1 MNHEY and CDR2 SVGAGI.

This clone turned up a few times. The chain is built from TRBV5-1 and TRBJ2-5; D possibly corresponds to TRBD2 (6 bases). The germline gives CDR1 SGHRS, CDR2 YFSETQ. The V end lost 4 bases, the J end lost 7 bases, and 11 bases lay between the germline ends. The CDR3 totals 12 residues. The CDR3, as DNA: TGCGCCAGCAGCCGGGACTCGGTGACCCAGTACTTC. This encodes CASSRDSVTQYF. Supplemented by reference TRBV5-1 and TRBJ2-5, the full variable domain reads KAGVTQTPRYLIKTRGQQVTLSCSPISGHRSVSWYQQTPGQGLQFLFEYFSETQRNKGNFPGRFSGRQFSNSRSEMNVSTLELGDSALYLCASSRDSVTQYFGPGTRLLVL.

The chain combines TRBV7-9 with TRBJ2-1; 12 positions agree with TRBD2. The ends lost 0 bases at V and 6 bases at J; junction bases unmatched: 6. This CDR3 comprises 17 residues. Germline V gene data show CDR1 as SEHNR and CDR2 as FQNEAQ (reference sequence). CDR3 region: CASSLALTSGGSNEQFF. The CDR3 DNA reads TGTGCCAGCAGCTTAGCGCTGACTAGCGGGGGCTCCAATGAGCAGTTCTTC.

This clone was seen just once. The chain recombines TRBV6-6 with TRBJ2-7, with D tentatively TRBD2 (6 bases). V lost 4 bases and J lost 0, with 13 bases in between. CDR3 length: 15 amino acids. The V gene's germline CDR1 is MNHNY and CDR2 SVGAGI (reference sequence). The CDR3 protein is CASSSSAHSSYEQYF. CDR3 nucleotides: TGTGCCAGCAGTTCTAGCGCACACAGCTCCTACGAGCAGTACTTC.